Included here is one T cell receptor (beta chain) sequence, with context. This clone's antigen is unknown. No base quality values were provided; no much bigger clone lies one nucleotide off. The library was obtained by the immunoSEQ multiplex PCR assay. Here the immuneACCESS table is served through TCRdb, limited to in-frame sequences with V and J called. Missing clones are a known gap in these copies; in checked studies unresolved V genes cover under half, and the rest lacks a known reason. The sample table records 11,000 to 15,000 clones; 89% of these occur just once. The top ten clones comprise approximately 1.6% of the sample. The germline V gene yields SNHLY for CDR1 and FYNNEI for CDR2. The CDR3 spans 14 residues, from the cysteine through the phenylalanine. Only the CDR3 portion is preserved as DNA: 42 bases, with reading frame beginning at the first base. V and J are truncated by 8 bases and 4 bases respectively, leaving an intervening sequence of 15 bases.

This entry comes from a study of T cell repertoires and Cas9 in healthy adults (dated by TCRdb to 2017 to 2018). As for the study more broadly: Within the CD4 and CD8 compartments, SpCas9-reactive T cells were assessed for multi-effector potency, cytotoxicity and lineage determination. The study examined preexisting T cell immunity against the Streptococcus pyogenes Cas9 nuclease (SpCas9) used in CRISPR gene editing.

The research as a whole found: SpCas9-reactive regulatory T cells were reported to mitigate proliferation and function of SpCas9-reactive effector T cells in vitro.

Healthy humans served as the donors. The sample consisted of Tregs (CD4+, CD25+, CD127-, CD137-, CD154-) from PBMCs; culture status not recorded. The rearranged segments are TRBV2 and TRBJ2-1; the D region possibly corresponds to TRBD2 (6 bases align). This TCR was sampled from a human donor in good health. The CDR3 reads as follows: CASVGVAVYNEQFF. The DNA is TGTGCCAGCGTTGGGGTAGCGGTATACAATGAGCAGTTCTTC.